The clone carrying this TCR beta chain appeared once. The antigen is not known. The sample comes from a study of memory CD4+ T cells and cytomegalovirus serostatus. General observations from the study: About 40% of the roughly 150 known CMV-associated TCRbeta sequences appeared in CD4+ memory.

CDR3 length: 14 amino acids. V was pared by 3 bases and J by 7 bases, with 15 bases between. Germline CDR1 reads MDHEN; CDR2 reads SYDVKM. The sort gate was single viable CD3+CD4+CD8-CD45RO+ cells for memory CD4+ T cells. Here immunoSEQ multiplex PCR was the method, and the copy in TCRdb shows in-frame clones only, minus some. The table shows just under 65,000 clones, with over 60% occurring only once. The sample consisted of memory CD4+ T cells from blood. V usage is TRBV28 and J usage is TRBJ1-2; a weak D match, TRBD1 (5 bases). This TCR came from an adult in good health and CMV-seronegative. CDR3 sequence (DNA): TGTGCCAGCAGTTTTGGGCAGGGCGTGTTTGGCTACACCTTC. It encodes CASSFGQGVFGYTF.